The entry below gives a single T cell receptor beta chain sequence along with its context. A far larger clone is off by one base, so a read error is likely. CDR1 LGHNA and CDR2 YSLEER come from the germline V gene. J was trimmed by 10 bases and V by 2 bases; bases with no gene match: 7. This CDR3 has 15 residues. This sample stems from a study of low-dose radiotherapy and immunotherapy resistance in tumors. Overall study context: Treatment of Cohort 2 consisted of 1 Gy per fraction every two weeks, amounting to 13 Gy over 26 weeks.

First-strand cDNA used TRAV- and TRBV-specific primers, covering alpha and beta chains. PCR amplification of the TCRs was performed with Phusion for 20 PCR cycles, and it relied on a constant-region primer together with a V-primer adapter. In TCRdb, the reads were re-called with MiXCR into one record per CDR3 protein. The repertoire has 60,000 or so distinct CDR3 sequences, 20% to 25% of them found once; the top ten carry roughly 6.7%. Stated time point: after trial treatment. Described treatment: LDRT plus nivolumab, ipilimumab, low-dose cyclophosphamide and aspirin (RACIN trial). The TCR originated in a male donor with prostate cancer. The chain carries TRBV4-3 and TRBJ2-1; TRBD1 agrees at 11 bases. This specimen consisted of PBMCs, obtained after low-dose radiotherapy plus immunotherapy. CDR3 region: CASSQRTGGVYEQFF. In DNA, the CDR3 is TGCGCCAGCAGCCAACGGACAGGGGGCGTTTACGAGCAGTTCTTC.